Each of the 16 T cell receptor beta chains below was sequenced from the same sample in a study of T cell repertoires in ileal Crohn's disease. Sequencing used immunoSEQ multiplex PCR; TCRdb keeps in-frame clones, though not all of them. The table has roughly 3,900 clones, roughly 83% seen once. Sequencing was performed on ileal tissue. The receptors were sampled from an adult with Crohn's disease.

CDR3 amino acids: CASSLRGGMGGYTF. The CDR3 region has the DNA TGTGCCAGCAGCCTGCGCGGAGGGATGGGCGGCTACACCTTC. The chain combines TRBV7-8 with TRBJ1-2; D is ambiguous. The CDR3 runs to 14 residues. Germline assignment: CDR1 SGHVS and CDR2 FQNEAQ. V dropped 5 bases and J dropped 8 bases, with 18 bases sitting between them.

This chain uses TRBV6-1 with TRBJ1-1, with 7 nucleotides matching TRBD1. Germline trimming cut 8 bases from V and 2 bases from J; bases unmatched to any gene: 11. This CDR3 is 15 amino acids long. From germline, CDR1 is MNHNS and CDR2 SASEGT. CDR3 sequence reads: CASQTFDRVNTEAFF. In DNA form, the CDR3 reads TGTGCCAGCCAGACCTTTGACAGGGTAAACACTGAAGCTTTCTTT.

V usage is TRBV25-1 and J usage is TRBJ2-1, with 8 bases identical to TRBD1. This CDR3 spans 17 amino acids. Germline trimming cut 4 bases from V and 6 bases from J; bases unmatched to any gene: 14. Germline CDR1 is MGHDK and CDR2 is SYGVNS. The CDR3 region has the DNA TGTGCCAGCAGTGCTGACAACCGGGACAGGATCCCCAATGAGCAGTTCTTC. Translated, it gives CASSADNRDRIPNEQFF.

CDR3 amino acids: CASSDGTGGYGYTF. The CDR3, as DNA: TGCGCCAGCAGCGATGGGACAGGGGGGTATGGCTACACCTTC. J is TRBJ1-2 and V is TRBV5-1, with 11 bases fitting TRBD1. In germline, CDR1 is SGHRS, CDR2 YFSETQ. CDR3 length equals 14 residues. The V segment lost 4 bases and the J segment 5 bases; nucleotides outside the gene matches: 4.

The V call is TRBV11-3, the J call TRBJ2-1, with 8 bases lining up with TRBD2. Germline V gives CDR1 SGHNT, CDR2 YENEEA. The CDR3 extends over 17 amino acids. The V and J ends lost 4 bases and 3 bases, in that order; junction bases with no gene match: 11. As DNA, the CDR3 is TGTGCCAGCAGCTCCTACTCGGGGGGGGGTTACTACAATGAGCAGTTCTTC. Encoded protein: CASSSYSGGGYYNEQFF.

The chain couples TRBV5-1 to TRBJ1-2; maybe TRBD1 (6 bases). CDR1 is SGHRS and CDR2 is YFSETQ in the germline V gene. V was trimmed by 5 bases and J by 0 bases, leaving 14 bases between them. This CDR3 is built from 15 residues. CDR3 sequence (DNA): TGCGCCAGCAGACTCGGGACACAAGCTAACTATGGCTACACCTTC. It translates to CASRLGTQANYGYTF.

The chain has TRBV25-1 and TRBJ1-6, with TRBD1 identical over 8 bases. The CDR3 runs to 15 residues. Germline V lookup: CDR1 MGHDK, CDR2 SYGVNS. J lost 12 bases, V lost 4 bases, and 11 bases had no gene match. CDR3 sequence: CASSGGEDRVQPLHF. CDR3 nucleotides: TGTGCCAGCAGTGGAGGCGAGGACAGGGTGCAACCCCTCCACTTT. The full variable domain, in which reference TRBV25-1 and TRBJ1-6 provide the parts outside the CDR3, is EADIYQTPRYLVIGTGKKITLECSQTMGHDKMYWYQQDPGMELHLIHYSYGVNSTEKGDLSSESTVSRIRTEHFPLTLESARPSHTSQYLCASSGGEDRVQPLHFGNGTRLTVT.

Here the CDR3 reads CASSPYLAAYNEQFF. CDR3 in DNA: TGTGCCAGCAGTCCCTATCTAGCAGCCTACAATGAGCAGTTCTTC. The gene calls are TRBV27 and TRBJ2-1, with TRBD2 as a possible D gene (5 bases). This CDR3 contains 15 residues. Germline V gives CDR1 MNHEY, CDR2 SMNVEV (reference sequence). Deletions cut 5 bases from V and 2 bases from J, with 13 bases between.

This clone appeared a few times. This sequence joins TRBV6-1 and TRBJ1-5; D is ambiguous. The germline CDR1 and CDR2 sequences are MNHNS and SASEGT. The ends were cut back, 6 bases at V and 5 bases at J, with 14 bases in the middle. The CDR3 contains 14 residues. The CDR3 region has the DNA TGTGCCAGCAGCCTCGAGGGTTGGGATCAGCCCCAGCATTTT. Its translation: CASSLEGWDQPQHF.

V and J are TRBV7-2 and TRBJ1-1, with 9 nucleotides matching TRBD1. The CDR3 runs 19 residues. Germline values: CDR1 SGHTA, CDR2 FQGNSA. Trimming took 5 bases from V and 0 from J; bases not matched to a gene: 16. The CDR3 DNA reads as TGTGCCAGCAGCACCCGGCGGCCGGGACAGGGTTCCATGAACACTGAAGCTTTCTTT. This encodes CASSTRRPGQGSMNTEAFF.

The gene calls are TRBV7-2 and TRBJ1-5; no clear D gene. Germline CDR1 and CDR2: SGHTA and FQGNSA. The CDR3 extends over 16 amino acids. The germline V and J ends were trimmed by 2 bases and 3 bases, with 14 bases remaining between them. The CDR3, as DNA: TGTGCCAGCAGCTTATTTGGCCAGACAAACAATCAGCCCCAGCATTTT. Translated, it gives CASSLFGQTNNQPQHF.

The chain links TRBV6-1 to TRBJ2-1; the D is unclear. Germline CDR1 is MNHNS and CDR2 is SASEGT. The CDR3 runs to 11 residues. Trimming removed 8 bases at V and 3 bases at J, with 5 bases between. The CDR3 DNA reads TGTGCCAGCCTTTTCTACAATGAGCAGTTCTTC. As protein: CASLFYNEQFF.

CDR3 DNA sequence: TGCGCCAGCAGCCAAACTCAGGGGGGCCCCACTGAAGCTTTCTTT. Its translation: CASSQTQGGPTEAFF. This chain joins TRBV5-1 and TRBJ1-1; 7 positions match TRBD1. J gave up 4 bases and V 4 bases, and 10 bases lay outside the gene matches. The CDR3 has 15 amino acids. Germline-derived CDR1 and CDR2 are SGHRS and YFSETQ. Using reference TRBV5-1 and TRBJ1-1 for the parts outside the CDR3, the full variable domain is KAGVTQTPRYLIKTRGQQVTLSCSPISGHRSVSWYQQTPGQGLQFLFEYFSETQRNKGNFPGRFSGRQFSNSRSEMNVSTLELGDSALYLCASSQTQGGPTEAFFGQGTRLTVV.

The V call is TRBV6-5, the J call TRBJ2-3; the match to TRBD1 covers 8 bases. The junction had 0 bases not matched to a gene; V was cut back by 6 bases and J by 1 base. This CDR3 has 13 amino acids. The germline gives CDR1 MNHEY, CDR2 SVGAGI. The CDR3 DNA reads as TGTGCCAGCAGGGGACAGGGCACAGATACGCAGTATTTT. Residues: CASRGQGTDTQYF.

There are a few counts of this clone. V usage is TRBV5-1 and J usage is TRBJ1-1, with D maybe TRBD1 (5 bases). The CDR3 extends over 16 amino acids. Germline V gene data show CDR1 as SGHRS and CDR2 as YFSETQ. V was trimmed by 0 bases and J by 0 bases, leaving 12 bases between them. The CDR3: CASSLAIGHLNTEAFF. As DNA, the CDR3 is TGCGCCAGCAGCTTGGCCATCGGACACCTGAACACTGAAGCTTTCTTT.

The chain uses TRBV5-1 and TRBJ2-1; TRBD2 is a possible D gene (6 bases). V was pared by 4 bases and J by 3 bases, with 14 bases between. This CDR3 has 15 residues. Germline CDR1 SGHRS, CDR2 YFSETQ. The CDR3: CASSPRGRNYNEQFF. The CDR3 DNA follows: TGCGCCAGCAGCCCACGGGGGAGGAACTACAATGAGCAGTTCTTC.